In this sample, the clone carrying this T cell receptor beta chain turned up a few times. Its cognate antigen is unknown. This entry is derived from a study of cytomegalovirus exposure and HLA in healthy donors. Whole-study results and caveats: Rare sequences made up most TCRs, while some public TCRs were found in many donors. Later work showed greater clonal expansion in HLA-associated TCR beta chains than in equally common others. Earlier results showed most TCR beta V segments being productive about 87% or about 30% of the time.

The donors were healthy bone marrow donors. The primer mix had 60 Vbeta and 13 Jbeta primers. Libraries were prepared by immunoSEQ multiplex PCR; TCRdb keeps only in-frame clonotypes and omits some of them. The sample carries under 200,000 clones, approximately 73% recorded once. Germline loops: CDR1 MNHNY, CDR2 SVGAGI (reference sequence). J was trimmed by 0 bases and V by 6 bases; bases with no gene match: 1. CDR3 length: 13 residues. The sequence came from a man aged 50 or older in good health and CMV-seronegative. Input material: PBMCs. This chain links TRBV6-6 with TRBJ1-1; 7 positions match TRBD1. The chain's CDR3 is CASRQGMNTEAFF. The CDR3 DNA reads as TGTGCCAGCAGACAGGGGATGAACACTGAAGCTTTCTTT.